These T cell receptor beta chains were read from a single sample in a study of blood T cell repertoires in COVID-19. Sequenced by immunoSEQ multiplex PCR; TCRdb stores in-frame clones only, minus some. The sample lists about 200,000 clones, 88% occurring once. Sequenced input: peripheral blood. The receptors stem from a man between 18 and 35 years old with active or convalescent COVID-19. Each CDR3 is given with its conserved first and last residue. Fields, in order: D gene, clone size, V gene, J gene, CDR3 DNA, CDR3 protein. The D gene is left open where the match is weak. Rows give clone size only sometimes, using once, few, many, or a class for an expanded clone.

d_gene: TRBD1
abundance: .
v_gene: TRBV19
j_gene: TRBJ1-5
CDR3nt: TGTGCCAGTAGTATTCGGCAGGGGGGTCAGCCCCAGCATTTT
CDR3aa: CASSIRQGGQPQHF

d_gene: TRBD1
abundance: .
v_gene: TRBV7-9
j_gene: TRBJ2-2
CDR3nt: TGTGCCAGCAGCTTAGATGGGACAGGGAATACCGGGGAGCTGTTTTTT
CDR3aa: CASSLDGTGNTGELFF

d_gene: TRBD1
abundance: .
v_gene: TRBV12-3/TRBV12-4
j_gene: TRBJ2-7
CDR3nt: TGTGCCACCTCCAGGGGGAGTAACCACGAGCAGTACTTC
CDR3aa: CATSRGSNHEQYF

d_gene: .
abundance: .
v_gene: TRBV7-3
j_gene: TRBJ1-1
CDR3nt: TGTGCCAGCAGCTTATCAGGGTACACTGAAGCTTTCTTT
CDR3aa: CASSLSGYTEAFF

d_gene: TRBD1
abundance: .
v_gene: TRBV6-6
j_gene: TRBJ2-6
CDR3nt: TGTGCCAGCAGTCCCACAGGGGCACTTACTTTC
CDR3aa: CASSPTGALTF

d_gene: .
abundance: .
v_gene: TRBV6-5
j_gene: TRBJ1-1
CDR3nt: TGTGCCAGCAGTTACTCGAGGTTAAAGGAGGTGGCTGAAGCTTTCTTT
CDR3aa: CASSYSRLKEVAEAFF

d_gene: TRBD2
abundance: .
v_gene: TRBV6-5
j_gene: TRBJ2-2
CDR3nt: TGTGCCAGCAACCCTAGCGGGGGGGACACCGGGGAGCTGTTTTTT
CDR3aa: CASNPSGGDTGELFF

d_gene: .
abundance: .
v_gene: TRBV7-9
j_gene: TRBJ1-3
CDR3nt: TGTGCCAGCAGCTTATGGGGCGGAGTCTCTGGAAACACCATATATTTT
CDR3aa: CASSLWGGVSGNTIYF

d_gene: .
abundance: .
v_gene: TRBV11-2
j_gene: TRBJ2-1
CDR3nt: TGTGCCAGCACCAGGTGGGAGGAGAATGAGCAGTTCTTC
CDR3aa: CASTRWEENEQFF

d_gene: .
abundance: .
v_gene: TRBV12-2
j_gene: TRBJ2-7
CDR3nt: TGTGCAAGTCGCAGAACTAGCGTGAACCCTGGCGACGAGCAGTACTTC
CDR3aa: CASRRTSVNPGDEQYF

d_gene: TRBD2
abundance: .
v_gene: TRBV6-2/TRBV6-3
j_gene: TRBJ2-3
CDR3nt: TGTGCCAGCAGTTACCCAATCCAGCGGGAGGGCAACACAGATACGCAGTATTTT
CDR3aa: CASSYPIQREGNTDTQYF

d_gene: .
abundance: .
v_gene: TRBV12-3/TRBV12-4
j_gene: TRBJ2-7
CDR3nt: TGTGCCAGCAGCCCCAGGGGAACCTACGAGCAGTACTTC
CDR3aa: CASSPRGTYEQYF

d_gene: TRBD2
abundance: .
v_gene: TRBV5-4
j_gene: TRBJ2-3
CDR3nt: TGTGCCAGCAGCAACCCGGGACTAGCGGGAAAGGTCAAAGATACGCAGTATTTT
CDR3aa: CASSNPGLAGKVKDTQYF

d_gene: TRBD2
abundance: .
v_gene: TRBV9
j_gene: TRBJ2-2
CDR3nt: TGTGCCAGCAGCGTAGGGACTAGCGGAAACACCGGGGAGCTGTTTTTT
CDR3aa: CASSVGTSGNTGELFF

d_gene: .
abundance: few
v_gene: TRBV7-9
j_gene: TRBJ1-1
CDR3nt: TGTGCCAGCAGCTTAGGACCTACCGTCCTTCGCGGGAACACTGAAGCTTTCTTT
CDR3aa: CASSLGPTVLRGNTEAFF

d_gene: TRBD1
abundance: .
v_gene: TRBV13
j_gene: TRBJ2-7
CDR3nt: TGTGCCAGCAGCTTATCCGGGACAGGGGGCTACGAGCAGTACTTC
CDR3aa: CASSLSGTGGYEQYF

d_gene: .
abundance: .
v_gene: TRBV19
j_gene: TRBJ2-5
CDR3nt: TGTGCCAGTAGTGCACAGCGGAGGGGTGAGACCCAGTACTTC
CDR3aa: CASSAQRRGETQYF

d_gene: .
abundance: .
v_gene: TRBV7-9
j_gene: TRBJ1-1
CDR3nt: TGTGCCAGCAGCTCTTTCGGGGGGAACACTGAAGCTTTCTTT
CDR3aa: CASSSFGGNTEAFF

d_gene: .
abundance: .
v_gene: TRBV6-5
j_gene: TRBJ2-1
CDR3nt: TGTGCCAGCAGTACCCGAGGACAGTACAATGAGCAGTTCTTC
CDR3aa: CASSTRGQYNEQFF

d_gene: TRBD1
abundance: .
v_gene: TRBV7-2
j_gene: TRBJ1-1
CDR3nt: TGTGCCAGCAGCCTCGACAGGGGAGGGAACACTGAAGCTTTCTTT
CDR3aa: CASSLDRGGNTEAFF

d_gene: .
abundance: few
v_gene: TRBV7-3
j_gene: TRBJ1-1
CDR3nt: TGTGCCAGCAGCGCACAGGGTGGGGACACTGAAGCTTTCTTT
CDR3aa: CASSAQGGDTEAFF

d_gene: TRBD1
abundance: .
v_gene: TRBV15
j_gene: TRBJ1-2
CDR3nt: TGTGCCACCAGCAGAGATTGGAAAACGGGACAGCCGAATACCTTC
CDR3aa: CATSRDWKTGQPNTF

d_gene: .
abundance: .
v_gene: TRBV4-1
j_gene: TRBJ2-5
CDR3nt: TGCGCCAGCAGCCAAGTCGGGACAATAGAGACCCAGTACTTC
CDR3aa: CASSQVGTIETQYF

d_gene: .
abundance: .
v_gene: TRBV4-1
j_gene: TRBJ2-7
CDR3nt: TGCGCCAGCAGCCAAGATCTCTCAGGCTACGAGCAGTACTTC
CDR3aa: CASSQDLSGYEQYF

d_gene: .
abundance: .
v_gene: TRBV2
j_gene: TRBJ2-2
CDR3nt: TGTGCCAGCAGTCCATCAGGGAACACCGGGGAGCTGTTTTTT
CDR3aa: CASSPSGNTGELFF

d_gene: .
abundance: .
v_gene: TRBV3-1/TRBV3-2
j_gene: TRBJ1-4
CDR3nt: TGTGCCAGCAGCCCGGGACATTTTGAAAAACTGTTTTTT
CDR3aa: CASSPGHFEKLFF

d_gene: TRBD1
abundance: .
v_gene: TRBV27
j_gene: TRBJ1-5
CDR3nt: TGTGCCAGCAGTCTAGGGACAGGGGGCAATCAGCCCCAGCATTTT
CDR3aa: CASSLGTGGNQPQHF

d_gene: .
abundance: .
v_gene: TRBV6-5
j_gene: TRBJ2-7
CDR3nt: TGTGCCAGCAGGGCAACGGGAGTGGGAGAGCAGTACTTC
CDR3aa: CASRATGVGEQYF

d_gene: .
abundance: .
v_gene: TRBV4-1
j_gene: TRBJ1-1
CDR3nt: TGCGCCAGCAGCCAAGCTCCCCGGGGACAAACAAACACTGAAGCTTTCTTT
CDR3aa: CASSQAPRGQTNTEAFF

d_gene: TRBD1
abundance: once
v_gene: TRBV30
j_gene: TRBJ1-2
CDR3nt: TGTGCCTGGGGACAGGGGTCCGGGGGGGGCTACACCTTC
CDR3aa: CAWGQGSGGGYTF

d_gene: TRBD1
abundance: .
v_gene: TRBV6-1
j_gene: TRBJ2-3
CDR3nt: TGTGCCAGCAGTGAAGGAGGTTGGGGACAGGGGACAGATACGCAGTATTTT
CDR3aa: CASSEGGWGQGTDTQYF